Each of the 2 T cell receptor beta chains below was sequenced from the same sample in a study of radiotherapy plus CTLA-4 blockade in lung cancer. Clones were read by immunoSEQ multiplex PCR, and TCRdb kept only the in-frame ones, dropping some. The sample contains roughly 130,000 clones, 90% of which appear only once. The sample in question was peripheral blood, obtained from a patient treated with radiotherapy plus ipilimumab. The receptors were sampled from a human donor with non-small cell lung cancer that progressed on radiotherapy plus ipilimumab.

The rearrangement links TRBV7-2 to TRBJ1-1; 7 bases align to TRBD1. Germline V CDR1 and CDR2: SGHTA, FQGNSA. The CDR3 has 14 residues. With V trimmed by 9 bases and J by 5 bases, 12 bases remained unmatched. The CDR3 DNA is TGTGCCAGTCGTCAAACACAGGGGCGAACTGAAGCTTTCTTT. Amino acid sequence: CASRQTQGRTEAFF. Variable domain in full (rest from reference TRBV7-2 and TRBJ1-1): GAGVSQSPSNKVTEKGKDVELRCDPISGHTALYWYRQSLGQGLEFLIYFQGNSAPDKSGLPSDRFSAERTGGSVSTLTIQRTQQEDSAVYLCASRQTQGRTEAFFGQGTRLTVV.

For the CDR3, the DNA is TGCGCCAGCAGCTTGGATCCGGGACAGGGGTCCTACGAGCAGTACTTC. Translation gives CASSLDPGQGSYEQYF. The chain uses TRBV5-1 and TRBJ2-7; 10 bases agree with TRBD1. The CDR3 loop spans 16 amino acids. V shed 0 bases and J 1 base; nucleotides not matched to a gene: 4. CDR1 SGHRS and CDR2 YFSETQ come from the germline V gene.